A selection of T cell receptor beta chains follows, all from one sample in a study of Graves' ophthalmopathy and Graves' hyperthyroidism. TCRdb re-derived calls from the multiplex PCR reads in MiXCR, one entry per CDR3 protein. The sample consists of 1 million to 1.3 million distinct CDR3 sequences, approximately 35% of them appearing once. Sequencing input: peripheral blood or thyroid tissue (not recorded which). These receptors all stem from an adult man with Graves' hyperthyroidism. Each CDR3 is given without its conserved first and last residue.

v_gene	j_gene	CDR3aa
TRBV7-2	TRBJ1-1	ASSLGPGQGTMGTEAF
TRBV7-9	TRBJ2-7	ASSSGPGRPYEQY
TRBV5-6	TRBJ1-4	ASSFSPSNEKLF
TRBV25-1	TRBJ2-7	ASSRDRGGYEQY
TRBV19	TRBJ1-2	ASSIDLSRDRGYRGYT
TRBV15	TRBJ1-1	ATSSAMARDREGGQTEAF
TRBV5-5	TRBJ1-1	ASSMGDRPSAF
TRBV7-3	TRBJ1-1	ASSLSAGKNTEAF
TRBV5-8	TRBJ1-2	ASSFGRLYGYT
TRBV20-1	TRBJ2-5	SARETNPQETQY
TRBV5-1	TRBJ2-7	ASSLGLGIDEQY
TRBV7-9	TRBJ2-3	ASSRRRGGTDTQY
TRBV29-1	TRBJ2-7	SVGDRWSSREQY
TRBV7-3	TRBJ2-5	ASSRGLAGEETQY
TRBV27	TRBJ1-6	ASSLTQGEGSPLH
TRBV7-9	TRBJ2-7	ASSRGVGPPRGEQY
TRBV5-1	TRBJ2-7	ASSFVLASYEQY
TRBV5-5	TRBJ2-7	ASSLSGGRPYEQY
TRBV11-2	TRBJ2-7	ASSHTRLRAGGPGTTRFEQY
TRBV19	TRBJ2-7	ATGTASYEQY
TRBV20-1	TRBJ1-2	SASQGTGYGYT
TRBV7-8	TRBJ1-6	ASSQGQGPSSPLH
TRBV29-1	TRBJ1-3	SVEKGQGNGNTIY
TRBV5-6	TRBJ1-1	ASSQGHEAF
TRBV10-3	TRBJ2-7	ATGTLAGGVYEQY
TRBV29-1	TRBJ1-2	SVDHLSGTGYGYT
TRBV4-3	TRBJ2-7	TSSQSPSGDLEQY
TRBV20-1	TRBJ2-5	SASSGRAGLETQY
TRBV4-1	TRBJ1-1	ASSQAGTGAGRVNTEAF
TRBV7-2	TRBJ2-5	ASSLTQGRQETQY
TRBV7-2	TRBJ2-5	TSSLGRRMQGGRETQY
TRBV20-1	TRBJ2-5	SARDFGRQGRYQETQY
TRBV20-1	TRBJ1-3	SATRGTSSGNTIY
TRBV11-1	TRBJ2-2	ASSKARGTGELF
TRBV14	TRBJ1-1	ASSQGTRTEAF
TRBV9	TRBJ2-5	ASSLYPGLAGLETQN
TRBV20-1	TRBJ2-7	SATPSPHEQY
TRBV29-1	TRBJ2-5	SVEPGQGETQY
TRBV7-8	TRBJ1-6	ASSQAGTGYNPPLH
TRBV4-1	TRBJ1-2	ASSQGMTGNYGYT
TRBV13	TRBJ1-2	ASSRSQGIYGYT
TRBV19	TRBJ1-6	ASSTTGGHHNSPLH
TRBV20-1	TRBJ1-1	SARVVGVGVTEAF
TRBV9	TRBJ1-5	ANSGDGYQPQH
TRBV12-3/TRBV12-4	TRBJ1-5	ASSLESSAAAHIQPQH
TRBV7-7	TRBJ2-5	ASSSTAGIRETQY
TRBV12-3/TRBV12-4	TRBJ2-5	ASSLWGYRVETQY
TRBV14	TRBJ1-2	ASSQAGGRANYGYT
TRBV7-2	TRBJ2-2	ASSVGTSGSVELF
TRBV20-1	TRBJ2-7	SARDGRDKFYEQY
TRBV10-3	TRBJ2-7	AISESPYSGAAYEQY
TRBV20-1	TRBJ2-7	SARDISTSYEQY
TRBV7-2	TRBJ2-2	ASSLSGGRSGGELF
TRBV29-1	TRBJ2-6	SVETGGGVGANVLT
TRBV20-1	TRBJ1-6	SAHGDSYNSPLH
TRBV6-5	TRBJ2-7	ASSLRGPGEQY
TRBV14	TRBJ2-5	ASSQLGEQNGETQY
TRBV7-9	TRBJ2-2	ASSSSLAGRGNGELF
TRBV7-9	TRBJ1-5	ASSLLNQPQH
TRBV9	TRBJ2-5	ASSGGPRGETQY